This TCR beta chain was sequenced during a study of T cell responses to AZD1222 COVID-19 vaccine (dated by TCRdb to the early 2020s). For context, the study as a whole: Because spike-specific TCR depth and breadth did not differ between the two schedules, AZD1222 recipients who got a second dose at roughly 4 weeks were pooled with those who got a second dose at roughly 12 weeks. A total of around 240 trial participants underwent TCR sequencing, of whom nearly 210 received two doses of AZD1222 and some 25 received two doses of the MenACWY control vaccine. Trial participants were enrolled by age into 18-55, 56-69 and 70-plus year subgroups, with roughly 160, 29 and 62 TCR-sequenced participants respectively. On the study overall, not on this receptor specifically: No day 14 peak-response samples were available, so repertoires were characterized only after the peak T cell response. The 56-69-year group was small, and its depth increase did not reach significance, likely because of low power. Epitopes outside the regions mutated in the B.1.351 and B.1.1.7 variants were reportedly recognized by nearly half of the unique spike-specific TCRs. CD4 TCRs associated with the vaccine covered the entire spike protein, and the dominant responses were in regions 160-218 and 743-854. A significant rise in spike-specific TCR breadth and depth was observed after two AZD1222 doses relative to day 0 and relative to MenACWY recipients. Participants were mostly white British, with more females than males. The authors suggested clonal diversity may have been underestimated. Conclusions about previously exposed vaccinees were limited because only six AZD1222 recipients were SARS-CoV-2 seropositive at baseline.

The CDR3 regions of human TCRbeta chains were analyzed by immunosequencing. The authors' pipeline ran thus. TCRs in the repertoires were compared against a reference library of SARS-CoV-2-specific TCRs that had been generated with the MIRA antigen-specificity platform. Breadth was defined as the fraction of unique TCRs that were SARS-CoV-2-associated, and depth was defined as the fraction of total T cells that were SARS-CoV-2-associated. Each spike-specific TCR was assigned to its reactive spike region and to a CD4 or CD8 class using the MIRA data. Log10-transformed breadth and depth values were compared by one-way ANOVA with Sidak's multiple comparisons tests. TCRdb mirrors the immuneACCESS table, restricted to in-frame sequences. Some clones are absent from its copies; in checked studies, under half trace to an unresolved V gene, and the reason for the others is unknown. Clonal size and the V and J genes are those of that table, whereas D and trimming came from the DNA. A total of 90,000 to 140,000 clones appear in this sample, 88% of them only once. The ten largest clones take up about 2.7% of the sample.

Remarks on this clone: The target of this receptor is not known. Per-base quality was not reported, and no clone a single base away is much larger than it.

The sample's time point, from its label and the paper: baseline before first vaccination. Vaccinee samples came from UK trials COV001 and COV002, including a single-blind randomized controlled phase 2/3 trial of AZD1222 (ChAdOx1 nCoV-19) in healthy adults. For TCRbeta chain sequencing, PBMC samples from trial participants were taken at day 0 and at day 28 after the second dose. CDR1 and CDR2, per the germline V gene (reference sequence), are SEHNR and FQNEAQ. Including cysteine and phenylalanine, the CDR3 has 15 amino acids. CDR3 DNA only is kept here, 45 bases in frame from base 1. V lost 2 bases and J lost 4 bases; the stretch between them is 13 bases long.

The receptor chain draws on TRBV7-9 and TRBJ2-3; confidence is insufficient to name the D gene. This TCR was recovered from an adult in good health. This material consisted of peripheral blood, taken on day 0 of AZD1222 vaccination. CDR3 protein: CASSLFGLGPDTQYF. The DNA sequence is given as TGTGCCAGCAGCTTATTCGGGCTAGGCCCAGATACGCAGTATTTT.